This T cell receptor beta chain was obtained from a study of T cell changes during pregnancy in multiple sclerosis. Clones were sequenced by immunoSEQ multiplex PCR, and TCRdb holds only the in-frame ones, with some missing. The sample yields about 79,000 clones, 90% to 95% seen once. The junction had 6 bases not matched to a gene; V was cut back by 9 bases and J by 0 bases. The CDR3 runs to 14 residues. The germline CDR1 and CDR2 sequences are MNHEY and SMNVEV (reference sequence). The V and J genes are TRBV27 and TRBJ2-3; 7 bases agree with TRBD2. The sequences come from CD4+ T cells from peripheral blood mononuclear cells, collected in the second trimester of pregnancy. The sequence derives from a female donor with multiple sclerosis, enrolled in a pregnancy study. In DNA, the CDR3 is TGTGCCAGTAAAGCGGGACGAAGCACAGATACGCAGTATTTT. As protein: CASKAGRSTDTQYF.